Below are 10 T cell receptor beta chains sequenced from a single sample in a study of regulatory T cells in long-lasting Graves disease. For TCR beta, libraries came from iRepertoire HTBI primers and Arm-PCR of CDR3 regions. TCRdb reprocessed the multiplex PCR reads via MiXCR and lists one record per CDR3 protein. The sample holds under 500,000 distinct CDR3 sequences, roughly 20% seen once. As to time point: persistent/refractory GD, antithyroid drugs over 5 years with positive TRAb. The authors made the TCR library using RNA they extracted from PBMCs. Sequenced here: peripheral blood mononuclear cells (PBMCs), sampled when the disease was refractory, from a patient treated with antithyroid drugs. Source of these receptors: a female donor with Graves disease.

This clonotype was detected many times. This chain links TRBV2 with TRBJ2-5, with TRBD2 matching over 12 bases. This CDR3 has 17 residues. Looked up from germline, CDR1 is SNHLY and CDR2 is FYNNEI. V shed 4 bases and J 3 bases; nucleotides not matched to a gene: 9. The CDR3 reads CASSVLGRLAGEETQYF. CDR3 in DNA: TGTGCCAGCAGTGTATTAGGGCGACTAGCGGGAGAAGAGACCCAGTACTTC.

Regarding this clonotype: A clone one base away is much larger, so this may be a read error. The chain uses TRBV30 and TRBJ1-5; possible D gene TRBD1, 5 bases. Trimming took off 2 bases at V and 9 bases at J, with 20 bases between the two ends. The CDR3 has 15 residues. The V gene's germline CDR1 is GTSNPN and CDR2 SVGIG (reference sequence). The DNA of the CDR3 is TGTGCCTGGAGTCTTTATCAGGGCCCAGATCGGCCCCAGCATTTT. Its translation: CAWSLYQGPDRPQHF.

At least ten counts were recorded for this clonotype. The CDR3 loop is CASSQQGAATGELFF. CDR3 sequence (DNA): TGTGCCAGCAGTCAACAGGGGGCCGCGACCGGGGAGCTGTTTTTT. The chain links TRBV28 to TRBJ2-2, with 9 bases identical to TRBD1. Unmatched junction bases numbered 6, after V lost 5 bases and J lost 5 bases. This CDR3 comprises 15 residues. The germline V gene has CDR1 MDHEN and CDR2 SYDVKM. Looking up the rest from reference TRBV28 and TRBJ2-2 gives the full variable domain: DVKVTQSSRYLVKRTGEKVFLECVQDMDHENMFWYRQDPGLGLRLIYFSYDVKMKEKGDIPEGYSVSREKKERFSLILESASTNQTSMYLCASSQQGAATGELFFGEGSRLTVL.

This clonotype was counted only a few times. This chain joins TRBV7-2 and TRBJ2-1; no clear D. Germline-derived CDR1 and CDR2 are SGHTA and FQGNSA. The CDR3 contains 11 residues. The V gene lost 4 bases and the J gene lost 9 bases, with 7 bases spanning the gap. The CDR3 nucleotides are TGTGCCAGCAGCTCCCTGAGTGAGCAGTTCTTC. Translation: CASSSLSEQFF.

This clonotype was detected a few times. The chain uses TRBV28 and TRBJ1-4, with D perhaps matching TRBD1 (5 bases). The CDR3 extends over 16 amino acids. CDR1 and CDR2 from the germline V gene are MDHEN and SYDVKM. V shed 1 base and J shed 8 bases, with 17 bases lying between them. The chain's CDR3 is CASSLSPGTRGEKLFF. CDR3 DNA: TGTGCCAGCAGTTTATCACCTGGGACCCGAGGGGAAAAACTGTTTTTT.

This clonotype was seen at least ten times. This sequence joins TRBV28 and TRBJ2-1; D might be TRBD1 (6 bases). V was cut by 7 bases and J by 7 bases, with 17 bases left in between. Germline lookup yields CDR1 MDHEN and CDR2 SYDVKM. CDR3 size: 14 residues. In DNA, the CDR3 is TGTGCCAGCATCCCGGGGATCAGGGGAAATGAGCAGTTCTTC. This gives the protein CASIPGIRGNEQFF. Using reference TRBV28 and TRBJ2-1 for the parts outside the CDR3, the full variable domain is DVKVTQSSRYLVKRTGEKVFLECVQDMDHENMFWYRQDPGLGLRLIYFSYDVKMKEKGDIPEGYSVSREKKERFSLILESASTNQTSMYLCASIPGIRGNEQFFGPGTRLTVL.

This clonotype was counted ten times or more. The V and J genes are TRBV7-9 and TRBJ2-7; maybe TRBD2 (5 bases). The V gene lost 5 bases and the J gene lost 6 bases, with 11 bases spanning the gap. This CDR3 region has 12 residues. Per germline, CDR1 SEHNR and CDR2 FQNEAQ (reference sequence). The CDR3 spells CASSPRGGEQYF. The CDR3 DNA follows: TGTGCCAGCAGCCCACGGGGTGGCGAGCAGTACTTC.

This clonotype showed up just a few times. V and J are TRBV4-1 and TRBJ2-7; D ambiguous. V was shortened by 4 bases and J by 3 bases, with 13 bases between the two germline ends. This CDR3 is 14 amino acids long. Germline CDR1 and CDR2: MGHRA and YSYEKL. DNA for the CDR3: TGCGCCAGCAGCCCAGTCGGACCCGGCTACGAGCAGTACTTC. Translated, it gives CASSPVGPGYEQYF.

A word on this clonotype: A much larger clone differs from this one at a single base, so this may be a read error. The chain links TRBV6-2 or TRBV6-3 to TRBJ1-1; D is uncertain. This CDR3 comprises 14 residues. Germline lookup yields CDR1 MNHEY and CDR2 SVGEGT. The CDR3, as DNA: TGTGTCAGCAGTTACCTCAGAACGAACACTGAAGCTTTCTTT. Its protein product is CVSSYLRTNTEAFF.

This clonotype appeared many times. This chain connects TRBV11-2 to TRBJ1-2, with a tentative D call TRBD1 (6 bases). Germline V gene sequence: CDR1 SGHAT, CDR2 FQNNGV. The CDR3 is 15 residues long. V was pared by 0 bases and J by 4 bases, with 12 bases between. CDR3 residues: CASSLDQRGPYGYTF. Written as DNA, the CDR3 is TGTGCCAGCAGCTTAGATCAGCGGGGGCCCTATGGCTACACCTTC.